This T cell receptor beta chain is from a study of cytomegalovirus exposure and HLA in healthy donors. Study overall: Earlier findings included roughly 120 million unique TCR beta sequences obtained from about 179 million T cells. Study-wide results and caveats: TCR association rates varied by HLA locus in a later analysis, with DRB1 highest and HLA-C lowest. In vitro testing confirmed a few CMV-associated chains as specific for CMV antigens. Earlier findings revealed that most TCR beta V segments proved productive either about 87% or about 30% of the time.

This clone was recorded only once. The antigen is undetermined. Researchers ran the PCR with 60 Vbeta and 13 Jbeta primers. Clones were sequenced by immunoSEQ multiplex PCR, and TCRdb holds only the in-frame ones, with some missing. The table records approximately 100,000 clones, 80% to 90% of them present only once. The CDR3 contains 15 residues. Per the germline V gene, CDR1 is SGHRS and CDR2 is YFSETQ. The V segment lost 4 bases and the J segment 2 bases; nucleotides outside the gene matches: 7. The chain links TRBV5-1 to TRBJ2-7; 9 bases agree with TRBD1. The sequence came from a young woman in good health and CMV-seronegative. Source material: PBMCs. The CDR3 DNA reads as TGCGCCAGCAGCGCCGGGACAGGGCCTACCTACGAGCAGTACTTC. It specifies CASSAGTGPTYEQYF. Filled out from reference TRBV5-1 and TRBJ2-7, the complete variable domain reads KAGVTQTPRYLIKTRGQQVTLSCSPISGHRSVSWYQQTPGQGLQFLFEYFSETQRNKGNFPGRFSGRQFSNSRSEMNVSTLELGDSALYLCASSAGTGPTYEQYFGPGTRLTVT.